Below are 5 T cell receptor beta chains sequenced from a single sample in a study of blood T cells in healthy people across ages. A sample-barcoded 5' primer and a J-beta primer mix were used in a second PCR of roughly 7 to 11 cycles. TCRdb reprocessed the 5' RACE reads via MiXCR and lists one record per CDR3 protein. The top ten clones hold about a quarter of a sample with just over 800,000 distinct CDR3 sequences, around 62% of them seen once. Sequencing was performed on blood. These TCRs come from a man between 25 and 39 years old in good health.

This clonotype was seen a single time. V gene TRBV7-2 combines with J gene TRBJ2-1, with 7 bases lining up with TRBD1. Germline V lookup: CDR1 SGHTA, CDR2 FQGNSA. V shed 5 bases and J 5 bases; nucleotides not matched to a gene: 9. This CDR3 has 15 residues. CDR3 amino acids: CASSLGTDLNNEQFF. The CDR3 DNA reads TGTGCCAGCAGCCTCGGGACAGATCTTAACAATGAGCAGTTCTTC.

The chain joins TRBV10-3 to TRBJ1-5; 10 nucleotides line up with TRBD1. The ends lost 6 bases at V and 7 bases at J; junction bases unmatched: 6. The CDR3 covers 14 residues. Germline lookup yields CDR1 ENHRY and CDR2 SYGVKD. The CDR3 region is CAIRGTGEDQPQHF. CDR3 in DNA: TGTGCCATCAGAGGGACAGGGGAGGACCAGCCCCAGCATTTT.

This chain connects TRBV6-2 or TRBV6-3 to TRBJ2-7, with TRBD1 matching 7 bases. The germline V gene encodes CDR1 MNHEY and CDR2 SVGEGT. The CDR3 has 15 residues. The V and J ends lost 6 bases and 4 bases, in that order; junction bases with no gene match: 12. CDR3 amino acids: CASSAGDRVKYEQYF. The CDR3 coding sequence is TGTGCCAGCAGCGCCGGCGACAGGGTGAAATACGAGCAGTACTTC.

As concerns this clonotype: Just one base apart from a much larger clone, this may be a read error. The gene calls are TRBV24-1 and TRBJ2-5; possibly TRBD2 for D (5 bases). This CDR3 region has 15 residues. CDR1 and CDR2 from the germline V gene are KGHDR and SFDVKD. The V end was cut by 3 bases, the J end by 9 bases, with 19 bases between. In DNA form, the CDR3 reads TGTGCCACCAGTGATCTCCTCGGCTCCGGGGAGTCCCAGTACTTC. Its protein is CATSDLLGSGESQYF.

The chain combines TRBV7-2 with TRBJ2-4; 11 bases match TRBD2. The J call may be mistaken, given a closer DNA end match to TRBJ2-7. CDR1 is SGHTA and CDR2 is FQGNSA in the germline V gene. This CDR3 contains 16 residues. The DNA of the CDR3 is TGTGCCAGCAGCTCCACTAGCGGGGGCCTTTCCTACGAGCAGTACTTC. It codes for CASSSTSGGLSYEQYF.